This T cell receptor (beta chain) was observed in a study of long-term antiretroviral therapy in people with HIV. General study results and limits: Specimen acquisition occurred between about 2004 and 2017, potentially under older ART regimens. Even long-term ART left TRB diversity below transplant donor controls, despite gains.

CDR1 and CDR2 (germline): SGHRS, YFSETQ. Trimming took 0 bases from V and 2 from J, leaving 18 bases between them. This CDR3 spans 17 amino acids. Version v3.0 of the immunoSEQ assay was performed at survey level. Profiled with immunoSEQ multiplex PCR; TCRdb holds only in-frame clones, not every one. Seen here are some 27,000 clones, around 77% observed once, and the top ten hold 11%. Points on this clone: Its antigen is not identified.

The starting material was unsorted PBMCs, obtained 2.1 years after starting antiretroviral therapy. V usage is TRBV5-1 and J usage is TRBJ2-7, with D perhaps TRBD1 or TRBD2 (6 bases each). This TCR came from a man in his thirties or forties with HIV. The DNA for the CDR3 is TGCGCCAGCAGCTTGGAAGAGGGGGTCCGGAGGGCCTACGAGCAGTACTTC. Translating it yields CASSLEEGVRRAYEQYF.